This T cell receptor (beta chain) is from a study of blood T cell repertoires in COVID-19. This study enrolled people aged 18 to 89 from roughly 22 US geographic areas. Cohorts were assigned according to the clinical history that participants reported. The CDR3 is made up of 18 amino acids. Germline V lookup: CDR1 LGHNT, CDR2 FRNRAP. With 1 base clipped from V and 1 base from J, the junction kept 11 bases outside the gene matches. Per the original methods: Amplified reference gene primers provided the basis for estimating nucleated cell counts. Method: immunoSEQ multiplex PCR; TCRdb's copy keeps in-frame clones and lacks some. That table furnishes V, J and clone size, whereas the DNA furnished D and trimming. Of roughly 230,000 clones in the sample, about 80% were seen once.

This sequence originates from a man aged 45-65 years who had recovered from COVID-19. The chain couples TRBV12-5 to TRBJ1-1; 8 nucleotides line up with TRBD1. The sample was PBMCs or T cells enriched from blood (not recorded which). The CDR3 sequence is CASGLASGTGPTNTEAFF. The CDR3 DNA is TGTGCTAGTGGTTTGGCATCCGGGACAGGCCCCACGAACACTGAAGCTTTCTTT. Using reference TRBV12-5 and TRBJ1-1 for the parts outside the CDR3, the full variable domain is DARVTQTPRHKVTEMGQEVTMRCQPILGHNTVFWYRQTMMQGLELLAYFRNRAPLDDSGMPKDRFSAEMPDATLATLKIQPSEPRDSAVYFCASGLASGTGPTNTEAFFGQGTRLTVV.